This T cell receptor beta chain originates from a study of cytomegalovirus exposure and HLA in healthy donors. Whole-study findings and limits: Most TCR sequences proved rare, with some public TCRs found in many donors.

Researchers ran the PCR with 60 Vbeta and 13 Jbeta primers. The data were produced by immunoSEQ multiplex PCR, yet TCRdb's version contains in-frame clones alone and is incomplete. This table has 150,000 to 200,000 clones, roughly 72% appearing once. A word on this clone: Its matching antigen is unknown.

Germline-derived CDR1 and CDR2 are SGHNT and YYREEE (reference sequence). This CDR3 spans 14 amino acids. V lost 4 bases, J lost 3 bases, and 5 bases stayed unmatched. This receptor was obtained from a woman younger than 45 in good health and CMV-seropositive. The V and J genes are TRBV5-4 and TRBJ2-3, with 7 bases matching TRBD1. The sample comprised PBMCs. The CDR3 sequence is CASSEDRRTDTQYF. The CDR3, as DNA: TGTGCCAGCAGCGAGGACAGGCGGACAGATACGCAGTATTTT.